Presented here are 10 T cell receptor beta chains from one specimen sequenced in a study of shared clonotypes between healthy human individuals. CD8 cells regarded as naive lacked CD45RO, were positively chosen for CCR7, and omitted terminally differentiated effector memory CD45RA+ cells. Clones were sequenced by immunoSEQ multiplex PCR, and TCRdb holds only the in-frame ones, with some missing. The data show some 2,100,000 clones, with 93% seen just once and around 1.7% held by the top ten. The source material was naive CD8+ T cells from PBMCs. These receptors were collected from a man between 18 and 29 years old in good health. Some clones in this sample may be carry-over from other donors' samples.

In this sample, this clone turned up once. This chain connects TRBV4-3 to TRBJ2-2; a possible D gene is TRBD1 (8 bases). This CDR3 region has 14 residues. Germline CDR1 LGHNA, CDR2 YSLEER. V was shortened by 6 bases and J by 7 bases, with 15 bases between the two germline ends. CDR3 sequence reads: CASRLQGGDGELFF. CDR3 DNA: TGCGCCAGCAGGCTACAGGGGGGGGACGGGGAGCTGTTTTTT.

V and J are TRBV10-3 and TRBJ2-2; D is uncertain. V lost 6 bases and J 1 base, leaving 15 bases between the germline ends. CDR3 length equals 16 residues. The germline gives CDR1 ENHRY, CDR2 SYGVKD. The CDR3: CAIRPDPAENTGELFF. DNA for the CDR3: TGTGCCATCAGACCAGATCCGGCTGAGAACACCGGGGAGCTGTTTTTT.

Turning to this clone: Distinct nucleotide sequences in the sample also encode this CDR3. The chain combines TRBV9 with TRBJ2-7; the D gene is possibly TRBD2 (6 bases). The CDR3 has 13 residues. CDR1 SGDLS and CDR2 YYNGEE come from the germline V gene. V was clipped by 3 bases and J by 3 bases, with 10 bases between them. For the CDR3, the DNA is TGTGCCAGCAGCGGGGCGACTAGCTACGAGCAGTACTTC. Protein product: CASSGATSYEQYF.

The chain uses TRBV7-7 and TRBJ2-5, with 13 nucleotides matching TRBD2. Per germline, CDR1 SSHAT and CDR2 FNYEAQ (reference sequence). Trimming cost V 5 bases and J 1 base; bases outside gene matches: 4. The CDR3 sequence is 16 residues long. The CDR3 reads CASSPGTSGAQETQYF. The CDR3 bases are TGTGCCAGCAGCCCCGGGACTAGCGGGGCCCAAGAGACCCAGTACTTC.

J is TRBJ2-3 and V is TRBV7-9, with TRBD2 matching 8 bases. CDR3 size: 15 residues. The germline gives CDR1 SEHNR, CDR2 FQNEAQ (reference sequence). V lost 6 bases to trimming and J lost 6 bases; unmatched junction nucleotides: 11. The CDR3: CASSLGVAGPDTQYF. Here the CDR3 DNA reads TGTGCCAGCAGTCTCGGTGTAGCGGGACCGGATACGCAGTATTTT.

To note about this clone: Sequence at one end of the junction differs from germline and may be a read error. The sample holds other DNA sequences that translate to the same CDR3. CDR3 in amino acids: CASSLGTSGYEQYF. The CDR3 coding sequence is TGTGCCAGCAGCCTAGGGACTAGCGGCTACGAGCAGTACTTC. The chain joins TRBV13 to TRBJ2-7, with 11 positions matching TRBD2. CDR1 and CDR2 (germline): PRHDT, FYEKMQ (reference sequence). This CDR3 has 14 residues.

The CDR3 DNA reads as TGTGCCAGCAGCCCCCCCGGACAGGGGGTAGGCGATACGCAGTATTTT. Translated: CASSPPGQGVGDTQYF. The chain links TRBV28 to TRBJ2-3, with 10 bases identical to TRBD1. The CDR3 is 16 residues long. In germline, CDR1 is MDHEN, CDR2 SYDVKM. Unmatched junction bases numbered 12, after V lost 6 bases and J lost 6 bases.

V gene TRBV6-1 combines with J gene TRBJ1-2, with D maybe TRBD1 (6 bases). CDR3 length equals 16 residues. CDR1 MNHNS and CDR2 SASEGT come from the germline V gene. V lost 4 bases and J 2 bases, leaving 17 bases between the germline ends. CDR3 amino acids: CASSGRTVTLNYGYTF. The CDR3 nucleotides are TGTGCCAGCAGTGGACGGACAGTGACCCTGAACTATGGCTACACCTTC.

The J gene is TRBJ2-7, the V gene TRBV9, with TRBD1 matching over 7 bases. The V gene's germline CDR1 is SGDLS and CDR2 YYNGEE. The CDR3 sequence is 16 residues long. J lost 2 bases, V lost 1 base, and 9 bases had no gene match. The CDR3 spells CASSVRSGTATYEQYF. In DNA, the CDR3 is TGTGCCAGCAGCGTAAGATCCGGGACAGCAACCTACGAGCAGTACTTC.

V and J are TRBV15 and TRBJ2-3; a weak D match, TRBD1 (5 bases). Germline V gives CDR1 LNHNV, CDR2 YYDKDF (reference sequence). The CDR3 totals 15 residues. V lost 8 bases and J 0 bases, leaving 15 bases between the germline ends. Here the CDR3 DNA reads TGTGCCACCCACCTTCAGGACACGAGCACAGATACGCAGTATTTT. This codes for CATHLQDTSTDTQYF.